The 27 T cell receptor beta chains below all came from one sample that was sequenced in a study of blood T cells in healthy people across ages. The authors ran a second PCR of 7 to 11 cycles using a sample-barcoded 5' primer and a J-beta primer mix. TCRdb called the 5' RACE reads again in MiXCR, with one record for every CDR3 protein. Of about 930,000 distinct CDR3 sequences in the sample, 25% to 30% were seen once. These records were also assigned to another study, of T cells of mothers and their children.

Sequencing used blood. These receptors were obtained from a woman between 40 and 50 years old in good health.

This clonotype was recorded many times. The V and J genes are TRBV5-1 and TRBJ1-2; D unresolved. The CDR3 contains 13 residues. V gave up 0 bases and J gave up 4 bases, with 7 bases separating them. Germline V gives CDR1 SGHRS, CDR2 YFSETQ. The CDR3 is CASSLGPIYGYTF. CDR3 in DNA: TGCGCCAGCAGCTTGGGGCCTATCTATGGCTACACCTTC. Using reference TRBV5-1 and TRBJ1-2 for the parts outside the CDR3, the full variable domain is KAGVTQTPRYLIKTRGQQVTLSCSPISGHRSVSWYQQTPGQGLQFLFEYFSETQRNKGNFPGRFSGRQFSNSRSEMNVSTLELGDSALYLCASSLGPIYGYTFGSGTRLTVV.

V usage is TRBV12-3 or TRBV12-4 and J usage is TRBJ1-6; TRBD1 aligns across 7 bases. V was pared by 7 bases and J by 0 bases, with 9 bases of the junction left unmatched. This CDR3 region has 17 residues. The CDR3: CASTIGGFGSYNSPLHF. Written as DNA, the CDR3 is TGTGCCAGCACCATAGGGGGCTTTGGCTCCTATAATTCACCCCTCCACTTT.

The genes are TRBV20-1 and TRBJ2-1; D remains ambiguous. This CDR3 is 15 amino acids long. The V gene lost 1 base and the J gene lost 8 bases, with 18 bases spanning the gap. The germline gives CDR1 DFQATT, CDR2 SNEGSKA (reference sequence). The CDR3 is CSARGFSELYDEQFF. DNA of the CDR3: TGCAGTGCTAGAGGATTTTCAGAATTATACGATGAGCAGTTCTTC.

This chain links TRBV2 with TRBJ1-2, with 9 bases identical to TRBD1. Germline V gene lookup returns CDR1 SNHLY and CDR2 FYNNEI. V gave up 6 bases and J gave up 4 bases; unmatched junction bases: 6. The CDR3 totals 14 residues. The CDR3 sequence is CASRIGQGSYGYTF. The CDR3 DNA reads TGTGCCAGCAGAATCGGACAGGGGAGCTATGGCTACACCTTC.

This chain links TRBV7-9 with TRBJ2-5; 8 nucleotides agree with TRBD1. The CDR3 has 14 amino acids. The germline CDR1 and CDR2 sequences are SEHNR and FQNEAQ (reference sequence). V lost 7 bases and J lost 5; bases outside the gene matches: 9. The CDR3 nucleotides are TGTGCCAGCACCCTACAGGGGGGACCGGAGACCCAGTACTTC. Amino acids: CASTLQGGPETQYF.

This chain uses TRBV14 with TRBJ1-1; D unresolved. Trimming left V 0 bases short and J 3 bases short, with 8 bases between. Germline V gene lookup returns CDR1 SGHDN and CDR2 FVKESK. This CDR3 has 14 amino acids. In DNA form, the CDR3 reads TGTGCCAGCAGCCAAGATTTAGGGTACACTGAAGCTTTCTTT. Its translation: CASSQDLGYTEAFF.

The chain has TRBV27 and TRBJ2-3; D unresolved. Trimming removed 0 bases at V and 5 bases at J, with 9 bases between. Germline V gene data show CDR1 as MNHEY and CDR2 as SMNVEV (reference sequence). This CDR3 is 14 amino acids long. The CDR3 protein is CASSLSVWGDTQYF. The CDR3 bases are TGTGCCAGCAGTTTATCGGTGTGGGGAGATACGCAGTATTTT.

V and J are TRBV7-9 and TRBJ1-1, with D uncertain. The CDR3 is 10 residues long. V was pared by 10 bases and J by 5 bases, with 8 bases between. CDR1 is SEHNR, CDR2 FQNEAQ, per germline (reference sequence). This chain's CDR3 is CATAGTEAFF. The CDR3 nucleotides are TGTGCCACCGCGGGAACTGAAGCTTTCTTT.

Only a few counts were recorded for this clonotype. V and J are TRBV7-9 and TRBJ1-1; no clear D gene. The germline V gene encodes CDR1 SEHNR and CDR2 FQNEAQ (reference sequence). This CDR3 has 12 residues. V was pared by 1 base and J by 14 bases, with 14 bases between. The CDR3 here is CASSLGQASAFF. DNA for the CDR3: TGTGCCAGCAGCTTAGGGCAGGCTAGCGCCTTCTTT.

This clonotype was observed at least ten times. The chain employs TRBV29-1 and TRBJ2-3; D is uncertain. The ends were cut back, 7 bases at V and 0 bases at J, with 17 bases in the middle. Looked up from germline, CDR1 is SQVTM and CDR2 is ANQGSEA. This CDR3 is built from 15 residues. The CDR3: CSGGGKQISTDTQYF. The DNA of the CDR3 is TGCAGCGGCGGTGGCAAACAGATTAGCACAGATACGCAGTATTTT.

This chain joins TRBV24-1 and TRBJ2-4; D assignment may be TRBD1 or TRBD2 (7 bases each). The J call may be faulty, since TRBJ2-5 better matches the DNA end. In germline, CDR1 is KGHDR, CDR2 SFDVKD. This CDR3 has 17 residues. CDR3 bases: TGTGCCACCAGTGATTGGGGAGGGGGCGTCTTCAGGGAGACCCAGTACTTC. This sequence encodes CATSDWGGGVFRETQYF.

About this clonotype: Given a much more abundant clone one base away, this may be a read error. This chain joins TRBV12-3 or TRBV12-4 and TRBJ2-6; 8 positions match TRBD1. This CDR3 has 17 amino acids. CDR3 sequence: CASSQGQVRSGANVRTF. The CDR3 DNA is TGTGCCAGCAGTCAGGGACAGGTCCGCTCTGGGGCCAACGTCCGGACTTTC.

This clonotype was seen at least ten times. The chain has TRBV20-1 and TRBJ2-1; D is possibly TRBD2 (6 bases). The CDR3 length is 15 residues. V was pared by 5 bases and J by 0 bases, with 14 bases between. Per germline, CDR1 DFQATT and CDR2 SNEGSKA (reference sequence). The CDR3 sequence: CSASPGVSSYNEQFF. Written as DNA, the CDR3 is TGCAGTGCTTCACCGGGGGTTAGCTCCTACAATGAGCAGTTCTTC.

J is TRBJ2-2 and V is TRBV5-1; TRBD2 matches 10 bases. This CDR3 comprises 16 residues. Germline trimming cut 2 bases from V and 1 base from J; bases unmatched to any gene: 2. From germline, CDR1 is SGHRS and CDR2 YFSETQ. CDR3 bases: TGCGCCAGCAGCTTCCGACTAGCGGGGAACACCGGGGAGCTGTTTTTT. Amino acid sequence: CASSFRLAGNTGELFF.

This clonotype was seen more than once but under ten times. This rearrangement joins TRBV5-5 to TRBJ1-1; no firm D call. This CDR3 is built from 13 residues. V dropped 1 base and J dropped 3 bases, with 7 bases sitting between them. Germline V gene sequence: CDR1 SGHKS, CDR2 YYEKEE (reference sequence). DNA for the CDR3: TGTGCCAGCAGCTTGATAGGGTACACTGAAGCTTTCTTT. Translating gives CASSLIGYTEAFF. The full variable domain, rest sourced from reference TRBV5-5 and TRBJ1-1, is DAGVTQSPTHLIKTRGQQVTLRCSPISGHKSVSWYQQVLGQGPQFIFQYYEKEERGRGNFPDRFSARQFPNYSSELNVNALLLGDSALYLCASSLIGYTEAFFGQGTRLTVV.

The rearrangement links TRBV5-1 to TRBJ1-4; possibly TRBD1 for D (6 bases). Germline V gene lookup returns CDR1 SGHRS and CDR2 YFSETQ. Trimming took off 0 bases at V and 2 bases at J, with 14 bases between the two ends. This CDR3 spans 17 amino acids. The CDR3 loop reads CASSLEGGAATNEKLFF. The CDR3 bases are TGCGCCAGCAGCTTGGAGGGGGGCGCCGCGACTAATGAAAAACTGTTTTTT.

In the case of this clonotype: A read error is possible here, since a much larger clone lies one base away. CDR3 bases: TGTGCCAGCAGTTCGGGCAGTGCTTACGAGCAGTACTTC. Translation: CASSSGSAYEQYF. The V gene is TRBV27, the J gene TRBJ2-7; D remains unclear. Germline V lookup: CDR1 MNHEY, CDR2 SMNVEV (reference sequence). Between the trimmed V and J ends, which lost 4 bases and 4 bases, there was a span of 11 bases. The CDR3 consists of 13 residues.

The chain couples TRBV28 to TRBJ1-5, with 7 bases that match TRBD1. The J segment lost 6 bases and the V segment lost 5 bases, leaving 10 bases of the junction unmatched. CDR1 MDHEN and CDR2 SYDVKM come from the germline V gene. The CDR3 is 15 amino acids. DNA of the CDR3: TGTGCCAGCAGTCCGACAGGGTTAGGTCTTCAGCCCCAGCATTTT. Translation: CASSPTGLGLQPQHF.

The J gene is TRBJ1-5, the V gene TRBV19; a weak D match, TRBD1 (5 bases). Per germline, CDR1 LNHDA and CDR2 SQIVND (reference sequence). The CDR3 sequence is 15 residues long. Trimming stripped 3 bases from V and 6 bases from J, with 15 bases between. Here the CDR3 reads CASSIFVGDGQPQHF. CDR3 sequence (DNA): TGTGCCAGTAGTATCTTCGTTGGGGACGGTCAGCCCCAGCATTTT.

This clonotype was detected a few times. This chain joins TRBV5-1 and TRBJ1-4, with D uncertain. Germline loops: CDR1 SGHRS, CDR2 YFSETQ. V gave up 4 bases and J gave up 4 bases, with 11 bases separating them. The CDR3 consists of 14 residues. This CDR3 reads CASSLDIFNEKLFF. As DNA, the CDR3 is TGCGCCAGCAGCCTCGACATTTTTAATGAAAAACTGTTTTTT. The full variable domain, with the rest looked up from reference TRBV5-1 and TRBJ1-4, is KAGVTQTPRYLIKTRGQQVTLSCSPISGHRSVSWYQQTPGQGLQFLFEYFSETQRNKGNFPGRFSGRQFSNSRSEMNVSTLELGDSALYLCASSLDIFNEKLFFGSGTQLSVL.

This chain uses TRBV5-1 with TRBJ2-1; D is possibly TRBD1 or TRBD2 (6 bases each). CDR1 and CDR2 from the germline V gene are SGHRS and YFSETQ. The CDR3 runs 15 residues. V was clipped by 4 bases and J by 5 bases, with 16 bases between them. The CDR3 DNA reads TGCGCCAGCAGCCCGGGCTGGGGGGCAAACAATGAGCAGTTCTTC. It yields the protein CASSPGWGANNEQFF.

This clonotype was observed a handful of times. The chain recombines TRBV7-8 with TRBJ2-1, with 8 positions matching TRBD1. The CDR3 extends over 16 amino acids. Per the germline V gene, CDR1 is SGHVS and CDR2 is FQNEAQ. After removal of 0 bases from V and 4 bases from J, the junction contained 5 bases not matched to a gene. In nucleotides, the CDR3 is TGTGCCAGCAGCTTAGCGCGGACAGGGCGGTACAATGAGCAGTTCTTC. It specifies CASSLARTGRYNEQFF.

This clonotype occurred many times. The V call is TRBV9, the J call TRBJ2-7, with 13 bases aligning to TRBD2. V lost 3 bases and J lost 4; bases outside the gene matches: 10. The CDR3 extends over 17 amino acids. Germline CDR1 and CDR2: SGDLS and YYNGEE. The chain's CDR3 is CASSAPGTSGESYEQYF. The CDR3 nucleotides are TGTGCCAGCAGCGCACCCGGGACTAGCGGGGAGAGTTACGAGCAGTACTTC.

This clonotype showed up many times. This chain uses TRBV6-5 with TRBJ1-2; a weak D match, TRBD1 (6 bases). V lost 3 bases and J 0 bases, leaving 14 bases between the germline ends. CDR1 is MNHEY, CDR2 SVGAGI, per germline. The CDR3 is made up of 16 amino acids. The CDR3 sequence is CASSYLYQGTNYGYTF. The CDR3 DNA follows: TGTGCCAGCAGTTATCTATACCAGGGGACTAACTATGGCTACACCTTC.

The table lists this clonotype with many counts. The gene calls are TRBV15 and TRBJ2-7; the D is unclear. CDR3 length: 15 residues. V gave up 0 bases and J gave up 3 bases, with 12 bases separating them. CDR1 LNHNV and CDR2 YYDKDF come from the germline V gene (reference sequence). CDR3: CATSRDLSPVYEQYF. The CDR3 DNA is TGTGCCACCAGCAGAGATTTGTCCCCCGTCTACGAGCAGTACTTC.

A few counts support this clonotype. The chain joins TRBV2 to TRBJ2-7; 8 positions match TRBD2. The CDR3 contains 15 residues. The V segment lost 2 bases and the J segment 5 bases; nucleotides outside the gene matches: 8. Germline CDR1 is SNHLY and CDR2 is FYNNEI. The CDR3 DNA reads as TGTGCCAGCAGTGAATGGGACGCTAGCGGGCACGAGCAGTACTTC. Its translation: CASSEWDASGHEQYF.

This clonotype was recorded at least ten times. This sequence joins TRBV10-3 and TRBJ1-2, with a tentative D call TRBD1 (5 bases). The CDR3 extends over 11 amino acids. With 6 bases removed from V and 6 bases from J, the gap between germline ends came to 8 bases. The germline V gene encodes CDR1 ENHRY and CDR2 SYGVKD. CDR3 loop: CAIRTGDGYTF. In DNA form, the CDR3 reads TGTGCCATCAGGACGGGGGATGGCTACACCTTC.